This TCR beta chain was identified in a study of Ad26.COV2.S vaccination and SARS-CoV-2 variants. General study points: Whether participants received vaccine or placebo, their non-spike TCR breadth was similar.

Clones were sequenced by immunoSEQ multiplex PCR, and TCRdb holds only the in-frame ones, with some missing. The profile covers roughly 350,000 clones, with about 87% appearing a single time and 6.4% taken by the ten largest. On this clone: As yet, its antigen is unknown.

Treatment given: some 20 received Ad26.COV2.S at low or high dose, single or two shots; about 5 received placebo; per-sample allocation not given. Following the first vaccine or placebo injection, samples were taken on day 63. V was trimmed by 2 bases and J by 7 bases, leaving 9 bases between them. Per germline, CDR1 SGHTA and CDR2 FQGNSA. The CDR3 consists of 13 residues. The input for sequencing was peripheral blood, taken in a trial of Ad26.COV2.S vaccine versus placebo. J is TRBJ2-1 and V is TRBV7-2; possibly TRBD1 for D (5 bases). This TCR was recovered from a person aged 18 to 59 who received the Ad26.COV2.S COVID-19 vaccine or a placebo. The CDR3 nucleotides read TGTGCCAGCAGCTTAAGACAGAGGAATGAGCAGTTCTTC. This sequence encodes CASSLRQRNEQFF.